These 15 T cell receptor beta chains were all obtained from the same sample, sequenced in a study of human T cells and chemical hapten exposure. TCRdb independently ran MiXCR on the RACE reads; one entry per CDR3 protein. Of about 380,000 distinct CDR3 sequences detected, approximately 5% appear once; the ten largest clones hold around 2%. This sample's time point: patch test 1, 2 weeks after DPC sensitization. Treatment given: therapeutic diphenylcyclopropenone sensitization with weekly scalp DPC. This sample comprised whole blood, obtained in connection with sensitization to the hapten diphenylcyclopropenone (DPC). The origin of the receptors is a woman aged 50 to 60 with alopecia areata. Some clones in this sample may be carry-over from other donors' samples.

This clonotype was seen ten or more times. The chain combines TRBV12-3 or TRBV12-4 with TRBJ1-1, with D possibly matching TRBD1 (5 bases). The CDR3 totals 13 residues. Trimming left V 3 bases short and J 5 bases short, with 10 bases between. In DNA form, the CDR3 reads TGTGCCAGCAGTTTGGCGGGGGTGACTGAAGCTTTCTTT. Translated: CASSLAGVTEAFF.

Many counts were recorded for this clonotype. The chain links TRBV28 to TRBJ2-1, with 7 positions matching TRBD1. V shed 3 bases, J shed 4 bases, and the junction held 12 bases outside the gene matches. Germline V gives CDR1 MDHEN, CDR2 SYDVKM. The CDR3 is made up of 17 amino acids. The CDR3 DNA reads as TGTGCCAGCAGTTTGGGGTGGAAGTTGGGACAGTACAATGAGCAGTTCTTC. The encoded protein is CASSLGWKLGQYNEQFF.

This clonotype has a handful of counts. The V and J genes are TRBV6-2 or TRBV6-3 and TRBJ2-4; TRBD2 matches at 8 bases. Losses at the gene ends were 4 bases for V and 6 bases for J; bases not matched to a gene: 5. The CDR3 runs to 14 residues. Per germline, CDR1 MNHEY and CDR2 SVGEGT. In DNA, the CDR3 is TGTGCCAGCAGTTTCAGCGGGAGCGCAAACATTCAGTACTTC. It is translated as CASSFSGSANIQYF.

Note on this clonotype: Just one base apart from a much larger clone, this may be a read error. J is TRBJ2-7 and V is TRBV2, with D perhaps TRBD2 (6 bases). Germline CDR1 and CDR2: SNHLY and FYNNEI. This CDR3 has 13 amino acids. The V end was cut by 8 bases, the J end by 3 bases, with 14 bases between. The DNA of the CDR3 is TGTGCCAGCTCAACGGGACTGGACTACGAGCAGTACTTC. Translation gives CASSTGLDYEQYF.

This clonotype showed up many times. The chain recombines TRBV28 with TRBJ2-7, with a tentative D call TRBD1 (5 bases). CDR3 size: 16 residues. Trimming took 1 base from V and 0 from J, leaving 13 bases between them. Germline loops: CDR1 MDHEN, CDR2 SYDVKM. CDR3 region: CASSLYQGVSSYEQYF. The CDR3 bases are TGTGCCAGCAGTTTATACCAGGGTGTGAGCTCCTACGAGCAGTACTTC.

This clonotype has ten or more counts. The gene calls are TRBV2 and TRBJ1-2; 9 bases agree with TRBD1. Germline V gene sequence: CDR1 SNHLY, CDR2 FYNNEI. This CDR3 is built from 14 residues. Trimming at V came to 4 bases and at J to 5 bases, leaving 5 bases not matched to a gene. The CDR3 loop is CASSGTGAIYGYTF. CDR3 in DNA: TGTGCCAGCAGTGGGACAGGGGCCATATATGGCTACACCTTC. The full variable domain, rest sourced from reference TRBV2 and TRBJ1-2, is EPEVTQTPSHQVTQMGQEVILRCVPISNHLYFYWYRQILGQKVEFLVSFYNNEISEKSEIFDDQFSVERPDGSNFTLKIRSTKLEDSAMYFCASSGTGAIYGYTFGSGTRLTVV.

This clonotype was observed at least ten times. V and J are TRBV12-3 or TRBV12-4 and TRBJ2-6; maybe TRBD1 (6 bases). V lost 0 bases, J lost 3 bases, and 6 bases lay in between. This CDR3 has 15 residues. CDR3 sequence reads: CASSLAGGGANVLTF. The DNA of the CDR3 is TGTGCCAGCAGTTTAGCAGGGGGTGGGGCCAACGTCCTGACTTTC.

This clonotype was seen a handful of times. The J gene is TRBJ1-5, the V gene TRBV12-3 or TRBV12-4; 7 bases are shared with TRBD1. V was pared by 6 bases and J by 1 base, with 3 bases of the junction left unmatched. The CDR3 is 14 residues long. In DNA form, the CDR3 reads TGTGCCAGCAGATGGGGACAGAGCAATCAGCCCCAGCATTTT. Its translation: CASRWGQSNQPQHF.

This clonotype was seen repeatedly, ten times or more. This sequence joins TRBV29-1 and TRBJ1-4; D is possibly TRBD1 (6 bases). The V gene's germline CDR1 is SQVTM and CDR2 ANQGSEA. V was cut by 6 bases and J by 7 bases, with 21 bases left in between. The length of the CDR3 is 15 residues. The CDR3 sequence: CSVRRDNEKGEKLFF. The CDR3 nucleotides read TGCAGCGTCCGCCGGGACAATGAAAAAGGTGAAAAACTGTTTTTT.

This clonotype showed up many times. The CDR3 spells CSVDKGVNTEAFF. CDR3 DNA sequence: TGCAGCGTTGACAAGGGTGTGAACACTGAAGCTTTCTTT. The chain recombines TRBV29-1 with TRBJ1-1; D is undetermined. Germline CDR1 and CDR2: SQVTM and ANQGSEA. The CDR3 extends over 13 amino acids. Trimming pared 3 bases from V and 0 bases from J, leaving 8 bases between.

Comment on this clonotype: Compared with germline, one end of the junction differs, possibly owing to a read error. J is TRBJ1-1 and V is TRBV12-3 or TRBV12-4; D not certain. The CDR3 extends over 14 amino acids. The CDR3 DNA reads TGTGCCAGCAGTTTAGAACGGAAGAACACCGAAGCTTTCTTT. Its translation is CASSLERKNTEAFF.

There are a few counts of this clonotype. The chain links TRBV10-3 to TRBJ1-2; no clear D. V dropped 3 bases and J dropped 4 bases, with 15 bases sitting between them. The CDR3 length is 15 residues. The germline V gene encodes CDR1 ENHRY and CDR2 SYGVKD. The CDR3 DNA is TGTGCCATCAGTGACTCTGGACGGACTTCCTATGGCTACACCTTC. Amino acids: CAISDSGRTSYGYTF.

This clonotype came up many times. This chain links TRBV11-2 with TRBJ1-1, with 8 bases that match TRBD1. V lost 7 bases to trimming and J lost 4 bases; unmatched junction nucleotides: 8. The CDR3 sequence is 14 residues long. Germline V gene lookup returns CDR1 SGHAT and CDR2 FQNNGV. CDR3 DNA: TGTGCCAGCAACCTACAGGGGGGATTCACTGAAGCTTTCTTT. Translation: CASNLQGGFTEAFF.

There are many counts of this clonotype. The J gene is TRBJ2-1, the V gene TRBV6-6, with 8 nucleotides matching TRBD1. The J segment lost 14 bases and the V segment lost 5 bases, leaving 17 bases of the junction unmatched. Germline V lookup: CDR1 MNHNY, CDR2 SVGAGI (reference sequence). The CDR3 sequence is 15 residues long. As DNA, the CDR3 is TGTGCCAGCAGTAATCCAAAAGAGACAGGGGATATCGAGTTCTTC. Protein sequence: CASSNPKETGDIEFF.

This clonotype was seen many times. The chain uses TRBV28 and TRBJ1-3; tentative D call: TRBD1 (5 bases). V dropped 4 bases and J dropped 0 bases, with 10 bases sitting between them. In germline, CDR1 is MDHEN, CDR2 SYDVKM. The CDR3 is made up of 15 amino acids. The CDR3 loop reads CASSYLGTSGNTIYF. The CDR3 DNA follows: TGTGCCAGCAGTTACCTGGGGACCTCTGGAAACACCATATATTTT.